This T cell receptor beta chain was retrieved from a study of a mutant IDH1 vaccine in newly diagnosed glioma. Profiled with immunoSEQ multiplex PCR; TCRdb holds only in-frame clones, not every one. The table shows roughly 50,000 clones, with 80% to 90% occurring only once. V lost 6 bases and J lost 0; bases outside the gene matches: 17. The CDR3 totals 18 residues. Germline CDR1 and CDR2: SGHRS and YFSETQ. The time point is: baseline, week 1 (first vaccination visit). Treatment reported: pre-vaccination baseline after standard-of-care therapy. The rearrangement joins TRBV5-1 to TRBJ1-1; TRBD1 agrees at 7 bases. The origin of this receptor is a man younger than 35 with glioma. The sample in question was PBMCs, obtained from a glioma patient treated with radiotherapy, temozolomide or both. The CDR3 bases are TGCGCCAGCACCCCCTCCGGGGACAGCAGTAATCTGAACACTGAAGCTTTCTTT. The encoded protein is CASTPSGDSSNLNTEAFF.